This T cell receptor (beta chain) derives from a study of metastatic and nonmetastatic thyroid tumors. Turning to the study itself: Peripheral blood and tumor or nodule samples from malignant and benign thyroid patients were compared.

TCRdb redid the clone calls on the PCR reads using MiXCR. The repertoire has 25,000 to 30,000 clones, approximately 24% of them found once; the top ten carry 5.5% to 7%. This clone was observed at least ten times. V gave up 8 bases and J gave up 3 bases; unmatched junction bases: 7. Germline CDR1 SGHRS, CDR2 YFSETQ. The length of the CDR3 is 14 residues. Not a single patient had been given any form of treatment at any point before undergoing thyroid surgery. The clonotype comes from a female donor with papillary thyroid cancer or a benign thyroid nodule (not recorded which). Some clones in this sample may be carry-over from other donors' samples. The rearrangement joins TRBV5-1 to TRBJ2-7; 11 bases map to TRBD1. The sequencing sample was made of blood. CDR3 sequence (DNA): TGCGCCAGTAGTTCCGGGACAGGGGGCTACGAGCAGTACTTC. Its protein product is CASSSGTGGYEQYF.